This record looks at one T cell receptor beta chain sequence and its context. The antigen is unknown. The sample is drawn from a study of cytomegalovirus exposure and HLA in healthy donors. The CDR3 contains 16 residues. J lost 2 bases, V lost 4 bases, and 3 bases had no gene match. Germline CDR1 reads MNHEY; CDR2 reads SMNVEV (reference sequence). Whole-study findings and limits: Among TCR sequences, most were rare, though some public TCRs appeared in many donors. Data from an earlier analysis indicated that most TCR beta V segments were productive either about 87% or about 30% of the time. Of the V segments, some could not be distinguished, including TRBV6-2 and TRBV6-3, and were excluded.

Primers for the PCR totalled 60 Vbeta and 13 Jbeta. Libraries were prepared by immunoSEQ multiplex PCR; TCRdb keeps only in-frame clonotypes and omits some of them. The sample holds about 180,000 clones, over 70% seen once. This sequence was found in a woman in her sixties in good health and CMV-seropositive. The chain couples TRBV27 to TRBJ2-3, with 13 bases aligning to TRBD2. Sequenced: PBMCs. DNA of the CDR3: TGTGCCAGCAGTTCCGGGACTAGCGGGGACACAGATACGCAGTATTTT. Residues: CASSSGTSGDTDTQYF.